Below are 31 T cell receptor beta chains sequenced from a single sample in a study of T-cell reconstitution after alpha-beta-depleted transplantation in children. The authors prepared the TCRbeta library with unique molecular identifiers. MiXCR was run by TCRdb on the PCR reads, yielding one entry per CDR3 protein. The sample lists 90,000 to 100,000 distinct CDR3 sequences, about 25% occurring once. Sequencing used PBMCs, obtained before TCRalphabeta/CD19-depleted stem cell transplant. The source of these receptors is a boy aged 2 to 10 with acute lymphoblastic leukemia, due to receive a stem cell transplant.

V usage is TRBV28 and J usage is TRBJ2-7; unclear D gene. Germline values: CDR1 MDHEN, CDR2 SYDVKM. V was trimmed by 6 bases and J by 6 bases, leaving 15 bases between them. The CDR3 covers 13 residues. Here the CDR3 DNA reads TGTGCCAGCAGCCCAGCCCCTCCTCGCGAGCAGTACTTC. Its translation: CASSPAPPREQYF.

This clonotype was recorded a few times. The chain links TRBV5-1 to TRBJ2-1; weak D call: TRBD2 (6 bases). The CDR3 has 16 residues. Trimming took 4 bases from V and 6 from J, leaving 20 bases between them. The germline CDR1 and CDR2 sequences are SGHRS and YFSETQ. CDR3 coding DNA: TGCGCCAGCAGCCCCTCTGTGGGGGGTGGGGCCAATGAGCAGTTCTTC. It is translated as CASSPSVGGGANEQFF.

This clonotype was counted many times. The V call is TRBV5-1, the J call TRBJ2-1; TRBD2 matches 7 bases. Germline CDR1 is SGHRS and CDR2 is YFSETQ. This CDR3 is built from 14 residues. The V gene end was trimmed by 7 bases and the J gene end by 6 bases; junction bases not matched to a gene: 10. The CDR3 loop reads CASSGTNVGNEQFF. The CDR3 DNA sequence: TGCGCCAGCTCCGGGACTAACGTCGGCAATGAGCAGTTCTTC.

This clonotype turned up a few times. This chain uses TRBV5-1 with TRBJ2-6; the D gene is possibly TRBD2 (5 bases). Deletions cut 2 bases from V and 4 bases from J, with 10 bases between. CDR1 and CDR2 (germline): SGHRS, YFSETQ. This CDR3 has 15 amino acids. The CDR3: CASSLPEGGANVLTF. The CDR3 bases are TGCGCCAGCAGCTTACCCGAGGGAGGGGCCAACGTCCTGACTTTC.

The chain recombines TRBV9 with TRBJ1-2; D perhaps matches TRBD1 (6 bases). Trimming pared 4 bases from V and 8 bases from J, leaving 15 bases between. The germline gives CDR1 SGDLS, CDR2 YYNGEE. CDR3 size: 13 residues. The chain's CDR3 is CASSTRTEGGYTF. The DNA for the CDR3 is TGTGCCAGCAGCACCCGGACAGAGGGCGGCTACACCTTC.

J is TRBJ2-1 and V is TRBV28, with 12 positions matching TRBD1. V lost 6 bases, J lost 4 bases, and 16 bases stayed unmatched. Germline CDR1 is MDHEN and CDR2 is SYDVKM. The CDR3 length is 19 residues. The CDR3 DNA is TGTGCCAGCAGACACAACGCGGGGGACAGGGGGCGGTGGTACAATGAGCAGTTCTTC. As protein: CASRHNAGDRGRWYNEQFF.

As for this clonotype: An end of the junction does not agree with germline; a read error may underlie this. The gene calls are TRBV12-3 or TRBV12-4 and TRBJ2-5, with 11 bases aligning to TRBD2. The CDR3 has 17 residues. In nucleotides, the CDR3 is TGTGCCAGCAGCACCGGGACTAGCGGAGGGGTCCAAGAGACCCAGTCCTTC. This translates into CASSTGTSGGVQETQSF.

The chain carries TRBV20-1 and TRBJ2-1; no firm D call. V was shortened by 0 bases and J by 1 base, with 13 bases between the two germline ends. Germline V gene sequence: CDR1 DFQATT, CDR2 SNEGSKA (reference sequence). The CDR3 has 16 residues. The CDR3 DNA follows: TGCAGTGCTAGAGAGGGCTTGGCTAGTTCCTACAATGAGCAGTTCTTC. Encoded protein: CSAREGLASSYNEQFF.

Only a few counts were recorded for this clonotype. The rearrangement joins TRBV12-3 or TRBV12-4 to TRBJ2-1; D is unclear. V lost 1 base and J lost 8, with 0 bases in between. The length of the CDR3 is 10 residues. The CDR3 bases are TGTGCCAGCAGTTTAGATGAGCAGTTCTTC. As protein: CASSLDEQFF.

The sample holds many counts of this clonotype. The V gene is TRBV5-1, the J gene TRBJ1-1, with TRBD1 identical over 8 bases. The CDR3 is 13 amino acids. The V segment lost 0 bases and the J segment 6 bases; nucleotides outside the gene matches: 1. CDR1 is SGHRS and CDR2 is YFSETQ in the germline V gene. CDR3 residues: CASSLAQGAEAFF. CDR3 nucleotides: TGCGCCAGCAGCTTGGCACAGGGGGCTGAAGCTTTCTTT.

The chain combines TRBV10-3 with TRBJ2-3, with D tentatively TRBD2 (6 bases). Trimming took 5 bases from V and 1 from J, leaving 16 bases between them. Germline V gene lookup returns CDR1 ENHRY and CDR2 SYGVKD. This CDR3 has 16 residues. CDR3 coding DNA: TGTGCCATCAGTTCCCGGTCCGGAGGGGGCACAGATACGCAGTATTTT. Translated, it gives CAISSRSGGGTDTQYF.

The chain links TRBV12-3 or TRBV12-4 to TRBJ2-1, with TRBD1 matching over 7 bases. This CDR3 has 12 residues. J gave up 14 bases and V 5 bases, and 9 bases lay outside the gene matches. Here the CDR3 reads CASSPGDRRKFF. The CDR3 bases are TGTGCCAGCAGTCCAGGGGACAGACGAAAGTTCTTC.

The gene calls are TRBV2 and TRBJ1-5, with D maybe TRBD1 (6 bases). Trimming cost V 7 bases and J 5 bases, with 12 bases left between them. Germline V gene sequence: CDR1 SNHLY, CDR2 FYNNEI. The CDR3 loop spans 13 amino acids. CDR3: CASTLYRDQPQHF. The CDR3 DNA is TGTGCCAGCACTCTTTACAGGGATCAGCCCCAGCATTTT.

This clonotype came up a few times. The V and J genes are TRBV3-1 and TRBJ2-3; tentative D call: TRBD2 (6 bases). This CDR3 has 17 residues. V lost 5 bases and J 0 bases, leaving 18 bases between the germline ends. Germline V gene data show CDR1 as LGHDT and CDR2 as YNNKEL (reference sequence). The CDR3 protein is CASSVAGRRGSTDTQYF. The DNA for the CDR3 is TGTGCCAGCAGCGTCGCGGGGCGGAGGGGTAGCACAGATACGCAGTATTTT.

This clonotype was observed a handful of times. The rearrangement joins TRBV12-3 or TRBV12-4 to TRBJ2-4; 8 positions match TRBD1. Trimming cost V 5 bases and J 9 bases; bases outside gene matches: 3. The CDR3 loop spans 12 amino acids. CDR3 sequence (DNA): TGTGCCAGCAGTCAAGGGACAGGCATTCAGTACTTC. It translates to CASSQGTGIQYF.

On this clonotype itself: Just one base apart from a much larger clone, this may be a read error. V and J are TRBV7-8 and TRBJ2-5; 10 bases match TRBD2. CDR1 SGHVS and CDR2 FQNEAQ come from the germline V gene. CDR3 length equals 15 residues. As DNA, the CDR3 is TGTGCCAGCAGCTACCGGACTAGCGGACAAGAGACCAAGTACTTC. Protein: CASSYRTSGQETKYF.

The V gene is TRBV29-1, the J gene TRBJ2-7; D is undetermined. There are 12 residues in the CDR3. From germline, CDR1 is SQVTM and CDR2 ANQGSEA. Between the trimmed V and J ends, which lost 8 bases and 6 bases, there was a span of 17 bases. The CDR3 DNA follows: TGCAGCACCCGGCTGGGAATGGGCGAGCAGTACTTC. This translates into CSTRLGMGEQYF.

The table lists this clonotype with a few counts. This chain connects TRBV6-1 to TRBJ2-1; 7 positions agree with TRBD2. Germline-derived CDR1 and CDR2 are MNHNS and SASEGT. This CDR3 region has 12 residues. The V gene end was trimmed by 4 bases and the J gene end by 9 bases; junction bases not matched to a gene: 3. CDR3: CASSVERGEQFF. In nucleotides, the CDR3 is TGTGCCAGCAGTGTGGAGCGGGGTGAGCAGTTCTTC.

The genes are TRBV20-1 and TRBJ2-3; D not certain. The CDR3 contains 12 residues. The germline V gene has CDR1 DFQATT and CDR2 SNEGSKA (reference sequence). Trimming took 3 bases from V and 0 from J, leaving 4 bases between them. The CDR3 DNA reads TGCAGTGCTAGTTTCAGCACAGATACGCAGTATTTT. It specifies CSASFSTDTQYF.

V is TRBV6-4 and J is TRBJ2-3; TRBD1 matches at 10 bases. V was clipped by 6 bases and J by 3 bases; unmatched bases: 3. Germline assignment: CDR1 MRHNA and CDR2 SNTAGT. The CDR3 extends over 14 amino acids. In DNA form, the CDR3 reads TGTGCCAGCAGCGACAGGGGGCAGACAGATACGCAGTATTTT. Its protein product is CASSDRGQTDTQYF.

The sample holds a few counts of this clonotype. J is TRBJ2-2 and V is TRBV2; TRBD2 matches 10 bases. The CDR3 is 15 residues long. The germline V gene encodes CDR1 SNHLY and CDR2 FYNNEI. V lost 6 bases to trimming and J lost 8 bases; unmatched junction nucleotides: 9. The CDR3 reads CASSQWTSGGGELFF. The CDR3 DNA reads TGTGCCAGCAGCCAATGGACTAGCGGAGGGGGGGAGCTGTTTTTT.

This chain uses TRBV7-2 with TRBJ2-3, with 8 nucleotides matching TRBD2. The CDR3 covers 17 residues. Germline CDR1 and CDR2: SGHTA and FQGNSA. V lost 0 bases and J lost 2; bases outside the gene matches: 7. The CDR3 loop is CASSLALGSGATDTQYF. In nucleotides, the CDR3 is TGTGCCAGCAGCTTAGCGCTTGGTAGCGGGGCCACAGATACGCAGTATTTT.

V is TRBV29-1 and J is TRBJ1-2; no reliable D call. CDR3 length: 13 residues. The germline V gene has CDR1 SQVTM and CDR2 ANQGSEA. V lost 0 bases to trimming and J lost 5 bases, with 10 bases between them. CDR3 amino acids: CSVEDIRRYGYTF. In DNA form, the CDR3 reads TGCAGCGTTGAAGATATAAGGCGGTATGGCTACACCTTC.

This clonotype appeared a few times. The chain recombines TRBV4-1 with TRBJ2-7, with D tentatively TRBD1 (5 bases). The ends were cut back, 3 bases at V and 6 bases at J, with 6 bases in the middle. The CDR3 covers 11 residues. Germline loops: CDR1 MGHRA, CDR2 YSYEKL. CDR3 residues: CASSQQGEQYF. CDR3 sequence (DNA): TGCGCCAGCAGCCAGCAGGGCGAGCAGTACTTC.

V and J are TRBV24-1 and TRBJ1-5, with TRBD1 as a possible D gene (5 bases). V gave up 1 base and J gave up 4 bases, with 19 bases separating them. The CDR3 loop spans 18 amino acids. The V gene's germline CDR1 is KGHDR and CDR2 SFDVKD. CDR3 nucleotide sequence: TGTGCCACCAGTGATTTCCTGAGGGGCCTTACCTTAAATCAGCCCCAGCATTTT. Residues: CATSDFLRGLTLNQPQHF.

The V gene is TRBV20-1, the J gene TRBJ2-4; D remains unclear. The CDR3 is made up of 14 amino acids. V was clipped by 2 bases and J by 6 bases, with 14 bases between them. Germline V gene sequence: CDR1 DFQATT, CDR2 SNEGSKA (reference sequence). CDR3 nucleotide sequence: TGCAGTGCTAGAAATAGTAGGCGTGGAAACATTCAGTACTTC. This codes for CSARNSRRGNIQYF.

This chain joins TRBV6-5 and TRBJ2-3; D is perhaps TRBD1 (6 bases). The CDR3 contains 15 residues. Germline V gene data show CDR1 as MNHEY and CDR2 as SVGAGI. V was cut by 7 bases and J by 0 bases, with 14 bases left in between. CDR3 coding DNA: TGTGCCAGCACCACAGAAAGGGGGAGCACAGATACGCAGTATTTT. Protein: CASTTERGSTDTQYF.

CDR3 loop: CASSLEPGDTQYF. CDR3 bases: TGTGCCAGCAGCTTAGAGCCTGGGGATACGCAGTATTTT. The gene calls are TRBV7-2 and TRBJ2-3; D is undetermined. The CDR3 consists of 13 residues. CDR1 is SGHTA and CDR2 is FQGNSA in the germline V gene. Trimming removed 1 base from V and 6 bases from J, with 8 bases in between. The full variable domain, with the rest looked up from reference TRBV7-2 and TRBJ2-3, is GAGVSQSPSNKVTEKGKDVELRCDPISGHTALYWYRQSLGQGLEFLIYFQGNSAPDKSGLPSDRFSAERTGGSVSTLTIQRTQQEDSAVYLCASSLEPGDTQYFGPGTRLTVL.

This clonotype showed up many times. The gene calls are TRBV27 and TRBJ1-6, with D possibly TRBD1 on 6 matching bases. Germline V gives CDR1 MNHEY, CDR2 SMNVEV (reference sequence). V lost 6 bases to trimming and J lost 4 bases, with 10 bases between them. The CDR3 is 14 amino acids. The CDR3 loop is CASSPGAYNSPLHF. The CDR3 DNA reads TGTGCCAGCAGCCCGGGGGCATATAATTCACCCCTCCACTTT.

In DNA, the CDR3 is TGCGCCAGCAGCTTAGAATACACAGATACGCAGTATTTT. It translates to CASSLEYTDTQYF. V and J are TRBV5-1 and TRBJ2-3; D not resolved. Germline-derived CDR1 and CDR2 are SGHRS and YFSETQ. The CDR3 loop spans 13 amino acids. The ends were cut back, 2 bases at V and 2 bases at J, with 6 bases in the middle.

The chain links TRBV5-1 to TRBJ2-1; D is possibly TRBD2 (6 bases). Germline lookup yields CDR1 SGHRS and CDR2 YFSETQ. The V and J ends lost 1 base and 0 bases respectively, with 14 bases between them. The CDR3 extends over 17 amino acids. CDR3 loop: CASSLHSGGSSYNEQFF. The DNA for the CDR3 is TGCGCCAGCAGCTTGCATAGCGGAGGGAGCTCCTACAATGAGCAGTTCTTC.